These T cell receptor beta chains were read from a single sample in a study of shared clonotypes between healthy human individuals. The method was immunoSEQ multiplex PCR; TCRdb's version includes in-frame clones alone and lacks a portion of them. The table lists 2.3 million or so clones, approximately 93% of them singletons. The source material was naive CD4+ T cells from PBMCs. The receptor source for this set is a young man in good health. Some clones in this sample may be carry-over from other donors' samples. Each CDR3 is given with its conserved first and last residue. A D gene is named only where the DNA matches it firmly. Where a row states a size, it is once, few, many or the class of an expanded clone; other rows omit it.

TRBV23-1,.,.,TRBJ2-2,TGCGCCAGCAGTCATTCCGGTACCCGATACAGGGTCACCGGGGAGCTGTTTTTT,CASSHSGTRYRVTGELFF
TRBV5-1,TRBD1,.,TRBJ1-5,TGCGCCAGCAGCTCCGAACGGACAGGGAACGGTCAGCCCCAGCATTTT,CASSSERTGNGQPQHF
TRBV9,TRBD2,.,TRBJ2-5,TGTGCCAGCAGCGACAGCGGGAGGACGGAGACCCAGTACTTC,CASSDSGRTETQYF
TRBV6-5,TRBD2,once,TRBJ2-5,TGTGCCAGCAGTTATTCCCGGGGGGGCCAAGAGACCCAGTACTTC,CASSYSRGGQETQYF
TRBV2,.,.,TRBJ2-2,TGTGCCAGCAGTAGGGACACCTTAGCCGGGGAGCTGTTTTTT,CASSRDTLAGELFF
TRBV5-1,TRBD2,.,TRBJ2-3,TGCGCCAGCAGCGAACCGGGACTAGCGGGAGTTGGAGATACGCAGTATTTT,CASSEPGLAGVGDTQYF
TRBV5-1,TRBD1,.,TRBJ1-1,TGCGCCAGCAGCTTGGAACCCCCAGGGACAGGCCTGAACACTGAAGCTTTCTTT,CASSLEPPGTGLNTEAFF
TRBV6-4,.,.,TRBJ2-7,TGTGCCAGCATACCGGGATTAGAAACCTACGAGCAGTACTTC,CASIPGLETYEQYF
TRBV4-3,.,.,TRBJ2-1,TGCGCCAGCAGCCAAGTCTCGGAGGCTCTCCTAAGGAATGAGCAGTTCTTC,CASSQVSEALLRNEQFF
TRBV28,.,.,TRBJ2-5,TGTGCCAGCAGTTTGAGAGGGTCAGAAGAGACCCAGTACTTC,CASSLRGSEETQYF
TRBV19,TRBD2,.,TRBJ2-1,TGTGCCAGTAGTGCCCGGGGCGGGAGCTACAATGAGCAGTTCTTC,CASSARGGSYNEQFF
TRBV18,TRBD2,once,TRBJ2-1,TGTGCCAGCTCACGATTTAGCGGGAGCTCCTACAATGAGCAGTTCTTC,CASSRFSGSSYNEQFF
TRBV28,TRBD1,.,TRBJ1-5,TGTGCCAGCAGTTTAACTGGACAGGGAAATCAGCCCCAGCATTTT,CASSLTGQGNQPQHF
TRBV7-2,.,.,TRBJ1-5,TGTGCCAGCAGCTTAGTATTCAGGGGTAGTCAGCCCCAGCATTTT,CASSLVFRGSQPQHF
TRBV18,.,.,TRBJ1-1,TGTGCCAGCTCAAGAGGGGGTACCTTGAACACTGAAGCTTTCTTT,CASSRGGTLNTEAFF
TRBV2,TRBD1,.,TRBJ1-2,TGTGCCAGCAGCCCTGACAGGGGTGCCTATGGCTACACCTTC,CASSPDRGAYGYTF
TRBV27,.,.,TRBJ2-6,TGTGCCAGCAGTCCCTCGTCCTTGGGGGCCAACGTCCTGACTTTC,CASSPSSLGANVLTF
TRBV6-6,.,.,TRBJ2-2,TGTGCCAGCAGGGACCGGGACACATACACCGGGGAGCTGTTTTTT,CASRDRDTYTGELFF
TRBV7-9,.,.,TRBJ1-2,TGTGCCAGCAGCTTAACGATGCAGGCCGCGGGGGAATATTCTGGCTACACCTTC,CASSLTMQAAGEYSGYTF
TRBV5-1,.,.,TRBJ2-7,TGCGCCAGCAGCTCCTCCCACTACGAGCAGTACTTC,CASSSSHYEQYF
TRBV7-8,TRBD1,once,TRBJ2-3,TGTGCCAGCAGCCCTTCCGGGACAGCCTCCCTAACGCAGTATTTT,CASSPSGTASLTQYF
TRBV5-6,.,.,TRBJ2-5,TGTGCCAGCAGCTTGCAGGGTGCCCCACCAGAGACCCAGTACTTC,CASSLQGAPPETQYF
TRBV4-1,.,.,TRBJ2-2,TGCGCCAGCAGCCAACCGGCCGGGGAGCTGTTTTTT,CASSQPAGELFF
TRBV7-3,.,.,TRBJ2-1,TGTGCCAGCAGCTTGGGGCAGGGTGGGTACGATGAGCAGTTCTTC,CASSLGQGGYDEQFF
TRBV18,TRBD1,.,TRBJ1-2,TGTGCCAGCTCACCATCGGGACAGACAAGCTACACCTTC,CASSPSGQTSYTF
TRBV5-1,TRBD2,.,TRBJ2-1,TGCGCCAGCAGGCCATTCGCAGGACTAGCGGGAGGGCAGGCCTACAATGAGCAGTTCTTC,CASRPFAGLAGGQAYNEQFF
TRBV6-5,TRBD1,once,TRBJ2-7,TGCGTCGCGGGACAGGGCTCCTACGAGCAGTACTTC,CVAGQGSYEQYF
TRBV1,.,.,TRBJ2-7,TGCACCAGCAGCCAAAGCCCCGTATCGAGCTCCTACGAGCAGTACTTC,CTSSQSPVSSSYEQYF
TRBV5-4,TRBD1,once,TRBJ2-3,TGTGCCAGCAGCCCCCGGGACAGGGTATCAGATACGCAGTATTTT,CASSPRDRVSDTQYF
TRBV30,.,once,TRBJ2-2,TGTGCCTGGAGTGTAGGTGGGGCGCCCGGGGAGCTGTTTTTT,CAWSVGGAPGELFF
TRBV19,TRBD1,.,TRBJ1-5,TGTGCCAGTACCCCAGGGGGCACCGTAGGCAATCAGCCCCAGCATTTT,CASTPGGTVGNQPQHF
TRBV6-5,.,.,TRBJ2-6,TGTGCCAGCAGTTCTGGCAGGCTTTCCGGGGCCAACGTCCTGACTTTC,CASSSGRLSGANVLTF
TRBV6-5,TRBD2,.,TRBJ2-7,TGTGCCAGCAGCCCCCAGCGGGAGGGGAAATACGAGCAGTACTTC,CASSPQREGKYEQYF
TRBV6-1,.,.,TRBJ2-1,TGTGCCAGCAGTGAGATCAATGAGCAGTTCTTC,CASSEINEQFF
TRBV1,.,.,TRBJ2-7,TGCACCAGCAGCCAAGAGGGAAAGGAGCTTGGGGAGCAGTACTTC,CTSSQEGKELGEQYF
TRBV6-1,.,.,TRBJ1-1,TGTGCCAGCAGTGTGAGTTGGGGCCCCACTGAAGCTTTCTTT,CASSVSWGPTEAFF
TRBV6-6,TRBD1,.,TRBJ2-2,TGTGCCAGCAGACCCGGACAGGGGGCGGTCGGGGAGCTGTTTTTT,CASRPGQGAVGELFF
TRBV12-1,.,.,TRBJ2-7,TGTGCCAGCATCCCAGGGTTCGAGCAGTACTTC,CASIPGFEQYF
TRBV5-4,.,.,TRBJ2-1,TGTGCCAGCAGCTTAGAAAGATATTGGCCGGATGAGCAGTTCTTC,CASSLERYWPDEQFF
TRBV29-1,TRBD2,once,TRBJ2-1,TGCAGCGCGATGGGACTAGCGGCGCCGAATGAGCAGTTCTTC,CSAMGLAAPNEQFF
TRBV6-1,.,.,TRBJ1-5,TGTGCCAGCAGTGAATGGGTAAAGCAGCCCCAGCATTTT,CASSEWVKQPQHF
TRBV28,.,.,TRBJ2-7,TGTGCCAGCAATTCGGGGTACGAGCAGTACTTC,CASNSGYEQYF
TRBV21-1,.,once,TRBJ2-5,TGTGCCAGCACCCCGGGACTAGCGGGAGAAGAGACCCAGTACTTC,CASTPGLAGEETQYF